This entry lists 5 T cell receptor beta chains sequenced from one sample in a study of blood T cells in healthy people across ages. With a J-beta primer mix and a sample-barcoded 5' primer, a second PCR ran roughly 6 to 11 cycles. TCRdb analysed the 5' RACE reads with MiXCR anew, one entry per CDR3 protein. The sample consists of roughly 1,500,000 distinct CDR3 sequences, approximately 38% of them appearing once. The sequenced material came from blood. The receptors here all came from a young woman in good health.

This clonotype has only a few counts. The chain employs TRBV25-1 and TRBJ1-2; TRBD1 is a possible D gene (5 bases). V shed 3 bases and J shed 0 bases, with 8 bases lying between them. CDR1 MGHDK and CDR2 SYGVNS come from the germline V gene. The CDR3 is 14 residues long. CDR3 bases: TGTGCCAGCAGTGACGGGGGGTCTAACTATGGCTACACCTTC. As protein: CASSDGGSNYGYTF.

The chain has TRBV7-8 and TRBJ2-7, with 8 bases lining up with TRBD2. Germline assignment: CDR1 SGHVS and CDR2 FQNEAQ. CDR3 length: 16 amino acids. Losses at the gene ends were 3 bases for V and 7 bases for J; bases not matched to a gene: 14. The CDR3 DNA sequence: TGTGCCAGCAGCTTCGAATGGGCTAGCGGGCCCAATGAGCAGTACTTC. Translating gives CASSFEWASGPNEQYF.

V usage is TRBV4-1 and J usage is TRBJ1-1; D is uncertain. Per the germline V gene, CDR1 is MGHRA and CDR2 is YSYEKL. CDR3 length equals 13 residues. Between the trimmed V and J ends, which lost 3 bases and 8 bases, there was a span of 13 bases. The CDR3 DNA follows: TGCGCCAGCAGCCAGACCACTCTGGCCGAAGCTTTCTTT. Translating it yields CASSQTTLAEAFF.

The DNA for the CDR3 is TGCGCCAGCAGCCAAGGACCCCCCGGGGGTTTCCACGAGCAGTACTTC. It yields the protein CASSQGPPGGFHEQYF. The chain uses TRBV4-1 and TRBJ2-5, with D possibly being TRBD2 (6 bases). The DNA matches TRBJ2-7 better at its end, which makes the J call doubtful. CDR1 is MGHRA, CDR2 YSYEKL, per germline. The CDR3 loop spans 16 amino acids.

At least ten counts were recorded for this clonotype. Possible read error: a much larger clone is one base away. V gene TRBV18 combines with J gene TRBJ2-7; no clear D gene. Germline assignment: CDR1 KGHSH and CDR2 LQKENI. The CDR3 length is 12 residues. CDR3 coding DNA: TGTGCCAGCGCACCAGAAGGCTACGAGCAGTACTTC. Its translation is CASAPEGYEQYF.